These 7 T cell receptor beta chains originate from one sample sequenced in a study of identical twins. TCRdb reanalysed the 5' RACE reads using MiXCR and keeps one entry per CDR3 protein. The data contain 640,000 or so distinct CDR3 sequences, roughly 6.2% of them singletons. The sequenced material came from naive T cells sorted from blood. The receptors shown here come from a man aged 18 to 29 in good health.

This clonotype was detected many times. V usage is TRBV12-3 or TRBV12-4 and J usage is TRBJ2-2; 8 nucleotides agree with TRBD2. The CDR3 extends over 17 amino acids. Trimming at V came to 2 bases and at J to 4 bases, leaving 9 bases not matched to a gene. CDR3 sequence: CASSLSGGGALTGELFF. The CDR3 nucleotides are TGTGCCAGCAGTTTATCGGGAGGGGGAGCACTCACCGGGGAGCTGTTTTTT.

This clonotype was picked up a small number of times. The rearrangement joins TRBV20-1 to TRBJ2-7; TRBD2 matches 10 bases. V trimming: 7 bases; J trimming: 0 bases; junction bases outside the gene matches: 3. The germline gives CDR1 DFQATT, CDR2 SNEGSKA (reference sequence). CDR3 length equals 13 residues. The CDR3 DNA reads as TGCAGTGTCTTAGCGGGAGGCTCCTACGAGCAGTACGTC. Protein sequence: CSVLAGGSYEQYV.

The chain has TRBV20-1 and TRBJ1-1, with 9 bases matching TRBD1. Germline CDR1 is DFQATT and CDR2 is SNEGSKA (reference sequence). The CDR3 is 15 residues long. The V and J ends lost 2 bases and 4 bases, in that order; junction bases with no gene match: 8. In DNA, the CDR3 is TGCAGTGCTAGAATGGACAGGGGATTTTCCACTGAAGCTTTCTTT. Protein sequence: CSARMDRGFSTEAFF.

In its sample, this clonotype was seen many times. The gene calls are TRBV7-2 and TRBJ2-4, with 7 nucleotides matching TRBD2. This CDR3 contains 20 residues. The V and J ends lost 1 base and 2 bases, in that order; junction bases with no gene match: 17. Per germline, CDR1 SGHTA and CDR2 FQGNSA. CDR3 DNA sequence: TGTGCCAGCAGCTTAGTGCCCCGGCCCCCGGGAGGTAGATCCAAAAACATTCAGTACTTC. Its translation: CASSLVPRPPGGRSKNIQYF.

This clonotype was found many times. The chain carries TRBV7-9 and TRBJ1-2; D is possibly TRBD1 (5 bases). The CDR3 extends over 13 amino acids. The germline V gene has CDR1 SEHNR and CDR2 FQNEAQ (reference sequence). The V end was cut by 7 bases, the J end by 2 bases, with 11 bases between. Here the CDR3 reads CASTNAGNYGYTF. The CDR3 DNA reads TGTGCCAGCACCAATGCAGGGAACTATGGCTACACCTTC.

Many counts were recorded for this clonotype. The chain employs TRBV5-1 and TRBJ2-1; possible D gene TRBD2, 5 bases. Germline lookup yields CDR1 SGHRS and CDR2 YFSETQ. This CDR3 comprises 17 residues. V was pared by 0 bases and J by 4 bases, with 17 bases between. CDR3 amino acids: CASSLARSRRGYNEQFF. As DNA, the CDR3 is TGCGCCAGCAGCTTGGCCCGGAGCAGACGGGGTTACAATGAGCAGTTCTTC.

V gene TRBV7-6 combines with J gene TRBJ1-6; a possible D gene is TRBD1 (6 bases). This CDR3 contains 17 residues. The germline V gene encodes CDR1 SGHVS and CDR2 FNYEAQ. Trimming took 6 bases from V and 8 from J, leaving 23 bases between them. Here the CDR3 DNA reads TGTGCCAGCAGTCCGGGACACCTAAGGGTTGGGGATTCACCCCTCCACTTT. This gives the protein CASSPGHLRVGDSPLHF.